This TCR beta chain is from a study of blood T cell repertoires in COVID-19. Study at large: Material from acute and convalescent COVID-19 was sourced from the United States, Italy and Spain. Nucleic acid was either cDNA or gDNA, and it came from T cells, B-cell-depleted T cells, or PBMCs.

In the source study's methods: Amplification with reference gene primers provided the estimates of nucleated cell counts. Method: immunoSEQ multiplex PCR; TCRdb's copy keeps in-frame clones and lacks some. V and J calls and clone size are given by that table; D and trimming were obtained from the DNA. The sample records 90,000 to 110,000 clones, about 80% being singletons. In germline, CDR1 is SGHAT, CDR2 FQNNGV. The CDR3 has 14 amino acids. V dropped 5 bases and J dropped 0 bases, with 10 bases sitting between them. The origin of this receptor is a woman in her fifties or sixties with acute or convalescent COVID-19. Sample: peripheral blood. This chain connects TRBV11-2 to TRBJ1-2; weak D call: TRBD1 (6 bases). The CDR3 reads CASSQGGSNYGYTF. The CDR3 DNA sequence: TGTGCCAGCAGCCAAGGGGGATCTAACTATGGCTACACCTTC. The variable domain in full, completed from reference TRBV11-2 and TRBJ1-2, reads EAGVAQSPRYKIIEKRQSVAFWCNPISGHATLYWYQQILGQGPKLLIQFQNNGVVDDSQLPKDRFSAERLKGVDSTLKIQPAKLEDSAVYLCASSQGGSNYGYTFGSGTRLTVV.